Described below is a single TCR beta chain sequence and its context. The target antigen is unknown. For every donor, a draw yielded ten milliliters of peripheral blood. The CDR3 is made up of 14 amino acids. V shed 5 bases and J shed 9 bases, with 14 bases lying between them. CDR1 and CDR2 from the germline V gene are SGHTA and FQGNSA. For the second PCR, which ran for 7 to 11 cycles, a sample-barcoded 5' primer and a J-beta primer mix were used. TCRdb called the 5' RACE reads again in MiXCR, with one record for every CDR3 protein. Of over 1,500,000 distinct CDR3 sequences listed, 49% are singletons. This entry is derived from a study of blood T cells in healthy people across ages. Study-wide results and limits: There were more naive CD4+ cells and higher diversity in long-lived donors than in aged donors.

The chain joins TRBV7-2 to TRBJ1-6, with D hard to call. The sequence was obtained from a woman aged 40-49 years in good health. Sequencing was performed on blood. CDR3 nucleotide sequence: TGTGCCAGCAGCCTAGGACTTTTGGGTTCACCCCTCCACTTT. This codes for CASSLGLLGSPLHF.